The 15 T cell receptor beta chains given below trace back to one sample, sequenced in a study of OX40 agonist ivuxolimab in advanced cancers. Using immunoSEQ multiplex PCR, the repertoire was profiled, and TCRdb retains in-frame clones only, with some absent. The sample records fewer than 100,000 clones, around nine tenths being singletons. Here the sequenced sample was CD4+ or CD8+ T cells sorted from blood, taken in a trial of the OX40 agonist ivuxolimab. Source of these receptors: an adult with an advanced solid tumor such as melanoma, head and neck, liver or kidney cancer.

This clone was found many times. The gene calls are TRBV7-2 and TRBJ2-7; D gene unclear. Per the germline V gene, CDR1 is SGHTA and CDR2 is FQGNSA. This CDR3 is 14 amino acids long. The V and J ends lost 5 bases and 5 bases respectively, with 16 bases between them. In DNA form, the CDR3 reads TGTGCCAGCAGCCAAATCCCGGGCACTAACGAGCAGTACTTC. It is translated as CASSQIPGTNEQYF.

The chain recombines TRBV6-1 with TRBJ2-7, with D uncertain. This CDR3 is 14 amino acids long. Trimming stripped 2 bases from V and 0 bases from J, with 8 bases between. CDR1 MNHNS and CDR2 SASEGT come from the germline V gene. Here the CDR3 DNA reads TGTGCCAGCAGTGAACTCCGGAACTCCTACGAGCAGTACTTC. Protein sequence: CASSELRNSYEQYF.

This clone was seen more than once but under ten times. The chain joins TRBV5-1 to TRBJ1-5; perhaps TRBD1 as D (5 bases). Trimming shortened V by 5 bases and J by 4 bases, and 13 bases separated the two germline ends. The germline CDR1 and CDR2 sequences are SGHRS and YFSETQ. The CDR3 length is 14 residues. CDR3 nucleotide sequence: TGCGCCAGCAGGCCGTCAACAGGAAATCAGCCCCAGCATTTT. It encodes CASRPSTGNQPQHF.

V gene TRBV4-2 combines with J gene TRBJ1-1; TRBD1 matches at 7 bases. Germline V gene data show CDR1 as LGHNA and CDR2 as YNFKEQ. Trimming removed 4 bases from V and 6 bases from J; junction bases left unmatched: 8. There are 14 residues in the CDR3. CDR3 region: CASSPRGTNAEAFF. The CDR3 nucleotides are TGTGCCAGCAGCCCCAGGGGGACCAACGCTGAAGCTTTCTTT.

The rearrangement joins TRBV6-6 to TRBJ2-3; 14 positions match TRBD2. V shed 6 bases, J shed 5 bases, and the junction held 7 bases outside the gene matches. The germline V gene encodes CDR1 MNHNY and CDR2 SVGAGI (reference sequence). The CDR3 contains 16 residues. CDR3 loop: CASRAGTSGSLDTQYF. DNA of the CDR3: TGTGCCAGCAGGGCTGGGACTAGCGGGAGTCTAGATACGCAGTATTTT.

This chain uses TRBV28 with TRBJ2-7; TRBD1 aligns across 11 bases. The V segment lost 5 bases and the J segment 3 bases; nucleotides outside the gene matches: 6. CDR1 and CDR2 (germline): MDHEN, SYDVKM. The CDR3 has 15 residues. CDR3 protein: CASSTTGQGVYEQYF. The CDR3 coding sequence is TGTGCCAGCAGTACTACGGGACAGGGGGTCTACGAGCAGTACTTC.

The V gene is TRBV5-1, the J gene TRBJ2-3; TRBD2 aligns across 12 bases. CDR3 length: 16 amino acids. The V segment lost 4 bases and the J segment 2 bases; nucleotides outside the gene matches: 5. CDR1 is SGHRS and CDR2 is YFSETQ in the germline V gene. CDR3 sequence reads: CASSNGLAGNTDTQYF. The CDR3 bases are TGCGCCAGCAGCAACGGACTAGCGGGGAACACAGATACGCAGTATTTT.

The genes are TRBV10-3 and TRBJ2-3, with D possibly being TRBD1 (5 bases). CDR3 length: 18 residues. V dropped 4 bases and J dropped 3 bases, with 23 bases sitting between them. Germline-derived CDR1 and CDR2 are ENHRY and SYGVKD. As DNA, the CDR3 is TGTGCCATCAGTGGCAAGGGTGGAACAGGCCGTGGGACAGATACGCAGTATTTT. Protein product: CAISGKGGTGRGTDTQYF.

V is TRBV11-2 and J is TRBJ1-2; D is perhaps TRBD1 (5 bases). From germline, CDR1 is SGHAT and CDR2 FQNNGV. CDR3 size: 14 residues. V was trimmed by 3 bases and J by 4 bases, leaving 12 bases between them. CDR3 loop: CASSLDIEAYGYTF. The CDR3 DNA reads TGTGCCAGCAGCTTGGACATCGAAGCCTATGGCTACACCTTC.

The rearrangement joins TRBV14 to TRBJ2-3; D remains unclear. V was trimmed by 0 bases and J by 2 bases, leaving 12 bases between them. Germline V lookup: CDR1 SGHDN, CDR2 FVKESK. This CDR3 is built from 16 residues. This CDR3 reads CASSQDQEYYTDTQYF. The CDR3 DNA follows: TGTGCCAGCAGCCAAGATCAGGAGTATTACACAGATACGCAGTATTTT.

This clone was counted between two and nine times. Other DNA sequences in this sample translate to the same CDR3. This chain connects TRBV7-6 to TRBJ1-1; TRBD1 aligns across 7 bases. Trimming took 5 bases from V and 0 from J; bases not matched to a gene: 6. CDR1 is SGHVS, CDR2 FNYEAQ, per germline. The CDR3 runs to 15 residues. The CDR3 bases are TGTGCCAGCAGCCGGGGAGGGGGCCTGAACACTGAAGCTTTCTTT. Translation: CASSRGGGLNTEAFF.

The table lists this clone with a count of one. The CDR3 is CASSLLSRDRVGYGYTF. The CDR3 coding sequence is TGTGCCAGCTCGCTACTGTCCCGGGACAGGGTCGGCTATGGCTACACCTTC. The chain links TRBV18 to TRBJ1-2; 9 positions match TRBD1. Germline trimming cut 6 bases from V and 4 bases from J; bases unmatched to any gene: 15. CDR3 length: 17 amino acids. Germline V gives CDR1 KGHSH, CDR2 LQKENI.

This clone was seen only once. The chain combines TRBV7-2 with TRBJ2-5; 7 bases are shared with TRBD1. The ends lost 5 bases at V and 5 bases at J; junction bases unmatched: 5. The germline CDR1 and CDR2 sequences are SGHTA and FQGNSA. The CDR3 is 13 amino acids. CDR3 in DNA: TGTGCCAGCAGCAAGGGACAGAGGGAGACCCAGTACTTC. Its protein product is CASSKGQRETQYF.

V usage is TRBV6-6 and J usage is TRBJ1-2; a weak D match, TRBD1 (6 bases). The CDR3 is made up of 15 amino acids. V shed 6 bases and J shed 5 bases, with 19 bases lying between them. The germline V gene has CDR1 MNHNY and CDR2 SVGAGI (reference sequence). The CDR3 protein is CASRPITGYRYGYTF. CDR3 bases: TGTGCCAGCAGACCCATTACAGGGTATAGATATGGCTACACCTTC.

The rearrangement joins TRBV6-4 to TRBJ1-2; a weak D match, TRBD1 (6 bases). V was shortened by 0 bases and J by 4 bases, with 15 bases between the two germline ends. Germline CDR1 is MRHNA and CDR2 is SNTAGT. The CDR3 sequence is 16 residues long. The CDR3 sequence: CASSDSGAPVGYGYTF. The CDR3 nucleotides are TGTGCCAGCAGTGACTCGGGGGCCCCGGTGGGCTATGGCTACACCTTC.